This entry lists 5 T cell receptor beta chains sequenced from one sample in a study of cytomegalovirus exposure and HLA in healthy donors. Primers: 60 Vbeta forward and 13 Jbeta reverse. Profiling relied on immunoSEQ multiplex PCR, and the TCRdb table lists in-frame clones only, not all of them. This table holds approximately 170,000 clones, around 65% found once. Sequencing was done on a sample of PBMCs. These receptors originate from a middle-aged woman in good health and CMV-seropositive.

In its sample, this clone was seen once. The V call is TRBV2, the J call TRBJ2-7, with 9 nucleotides matching TRBD1. V was pared by 7 bases and J by 2 bases, with 6 bases of the junction left unmatched. Germline loops: CDR1 SNHLY, CDR2 FYNNEI. CDR3 length equals 14 residues. The CDR3 nucleotides read TGTGCCAGCAATCCACAGGGGGCGACCTACGAGCAGTACTTC. Protein: CASNPQGATYEQYF.

The rearrangement links TRBV5-1 to TRBJ1-4; maybe TRBD1 (5 bases). V lost 4 bases and J lost 2, with 9 bases in between. The germline V gene encodes CDR1 SGHRS and CDR2 YFSETQ. The CDR3 extends over 14 amino acids. The CDR3: CASSPGGTNEKLFF. The CDR3, as DNA: TGCGCCAGCAGCCCGGGGGGGACTAATGAAAAACTGTTTTTT.

This rearrangement joins TRBV6-6 to TRBJ2-2; no clear D. Germline V gene data show CDR1 as MNHNY and CDR2 as SVGAGI (reference sequence). The CDR3 loop spans 15 amino acids. Trimming removed 6 bases from V and 0 bases from J, with 11 bases in between. CDR3 sequence: CASSRLSTNTGELFF. DNA for the CDR3: TGTGCCAGCAGCCGTCTTAGTACGAACACCGGGGAGCTGTTTTTT.

The V gene is TRBV7-2, the J gene TRBJ2-7; TRBD2 matches at 15 bases. V trimming: 3 bases; J trimming: 7 bases; junction bases outside the gene matches: 4. The CDR3 runs 15 residues. Germline CDR1 and CDR2: SGHTA and FQGNSA. The CDR3 loop reads CASSFGTSGRREQYF. The CDR3 DNA follows: TGTGCCAGCAGCTTCGGGACTAGCGGGAGGAGGGAGCAGTACTTC.

This clone was observed a few times. J is TRBJ2-7 and V is TRBV5-6, with D unresolved. Per the germline V gene, CDR1 is SGHDT and CDR2 is YYEEEE. Trimming took off 0 bases at V and 2 bases at J, with 9 bases between the two ends. CDR3 length equals 14 residues. CDR3 residues: CASSLVSGTYEQYF. CDR3 nucleotide sequence: TGTGCCAGCAGCTTGGTTTCCGGTACCTACGAGCAGTACTTC. The full variable domain, rest sourced from reference TRBV5-6 and TRBJ2-7, is DAGVTQSPTHLIKTRGQQVTLRCSPKSGHDTVSWYQQALGQGPQFIFQYYEEEERQRGNFPDRFSGHQFPNYSSELNVNALLLGDSALYLCASSLVSGTYEQYFGPGTRLTVT.